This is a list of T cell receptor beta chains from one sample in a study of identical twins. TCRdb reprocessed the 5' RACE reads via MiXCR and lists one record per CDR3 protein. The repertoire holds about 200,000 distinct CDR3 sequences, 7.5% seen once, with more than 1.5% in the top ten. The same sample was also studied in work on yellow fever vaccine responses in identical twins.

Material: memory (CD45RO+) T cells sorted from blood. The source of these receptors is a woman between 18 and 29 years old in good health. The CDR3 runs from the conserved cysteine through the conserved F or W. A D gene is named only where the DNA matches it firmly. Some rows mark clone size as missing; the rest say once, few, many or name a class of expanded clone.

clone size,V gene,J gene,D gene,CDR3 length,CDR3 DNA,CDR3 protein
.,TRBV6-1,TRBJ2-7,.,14,TGTGCCAGCAGTGCGAAAATCCGCTCCTACGAGCAGTACTTC,CASSAKIRSYEQYF
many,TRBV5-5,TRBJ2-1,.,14,TGTGCCAGCAGCTTGGAATTGCGGTTCGATGAGCAGTTCTTC,CASSLELRFDEQFF
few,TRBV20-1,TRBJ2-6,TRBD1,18,TGCAGTGCTAGAGATCAGGGACAGGGGAGCTCTGGGGCCAACGTCCTGACTTTC,CSARDQGQGSSGANVLTF
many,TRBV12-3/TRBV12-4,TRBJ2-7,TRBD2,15,TGTGCCAGCAGTTTAACAAGTAGCGGGAGTTCCGAGCAGTACTTC,CASSLTSSGSSEQYF
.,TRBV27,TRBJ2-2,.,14,TGTGCCTCCGGTCCATGGCCGAACACCGGGGAGCTGTTTTTT,CASGPWPNTGELFF
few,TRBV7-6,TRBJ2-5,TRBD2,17,TGTGCCAGCAGCTCGTTCCCCCCTAGCGGGGCCCAAGAGACCCAGTACTTC,CASSSFPPSGAQETQYF
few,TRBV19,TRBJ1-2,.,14,TGTGCCAGCTGGACCCGAACCGGGGGCTATGGCTACACCTTC,CASWTRTGGYGYTF
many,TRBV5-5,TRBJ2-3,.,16,TGTGCCAGCAGCTTAATTCGTCCGTCTAGCACAGATACGCAGTATTTT,CASSLIRPSSTDTQYF
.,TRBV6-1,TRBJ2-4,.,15,TGTGCCAGCCGTCGATCCGGGACTGGGAAAAACATTCAGTACTTC,CASRRSGTGKNIQYF
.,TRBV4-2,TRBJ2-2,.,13,TGTGCCAGCAGCCAAGGTGATGCCGGGGAGCTGTTTTTT,CASSQGDAGELFF
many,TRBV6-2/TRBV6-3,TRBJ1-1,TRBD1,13,TGTGCCAGCAGGACAGGGGGCGGCACTGAAGCTTTCTTT,CASRTGGGTEAFF
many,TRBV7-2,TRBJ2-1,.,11,TGTGCCAGCAGCTCCGGACAGGAGCAGTTCTTC,CASSSGQEQFF
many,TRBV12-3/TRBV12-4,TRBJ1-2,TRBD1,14,TGTGCCAGCACCGGACAGGGGACGAGCTATGGCTACACCTTC,CASTGQGTSYGYTF
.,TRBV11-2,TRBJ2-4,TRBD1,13,TGTGCCAGCAGCCAGGGGGCGGGAAACATTCAGTACTTC,CASSQGAGNIQYF
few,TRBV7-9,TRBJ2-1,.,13,TGTGCCAGCAGCACCGACCTAGGGACTTCAGCACTCTTC,CASSTDLGTSALF
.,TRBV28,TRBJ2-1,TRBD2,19,TGTGCCAGCAGTTTTAGTCTAGCGGGAGGTCAGGAGCACTACAATGAGCAGTTCTTC,CASSFSLAGGQEHYNEQFF
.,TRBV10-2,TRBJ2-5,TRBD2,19,TGCGCCAGCAGTGACTACCTACGGACTAGCGGGGGGCCCCAAGAGACCCAGTACTTC,CASSDYLRTSGGPQETQYF
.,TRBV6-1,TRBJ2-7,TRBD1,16,TGTGCCAGCAGTACCCGGACAGGGGGCGTTTCCTACGAGCAGTACTTC,CASSTRTGGVSYEQYF
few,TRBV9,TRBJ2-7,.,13,TGTGCCAGCAGCGTAGGCGGGAACTACGAGCAGTACTTC,CASSVGGNYEQYF
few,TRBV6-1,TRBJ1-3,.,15,TGTGCCAGCAGCCTCTGGGGGGACTCTGGAAACACCATATATTTT,CASSLWGDSGNTIYF
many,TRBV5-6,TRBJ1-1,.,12,TGTGCCACTTGGACAAAGAACACTGAAGCTTTCTTT,CATWTKNTEAFF
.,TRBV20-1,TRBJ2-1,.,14,TGCAGTGCTAGACTGACCCGAGGGTACAATGAGCAGTTCTTC,CSARLTRGYNEQFF
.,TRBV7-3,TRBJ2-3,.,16,TGTGTCAGCAGCTTAAGTGGGTGGCAGGGCACAGATACGCAGTATTTT,CVSSLSGWQGTDTQYF
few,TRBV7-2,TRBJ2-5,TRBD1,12,TGTGCCAGCAGCTGGGACAGGGAGACCCAGTACTTC,CASSWDRETQYF
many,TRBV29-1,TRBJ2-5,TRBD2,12,TGCAGCGTCAGTAGCGGGGAAGAGACCCAGTACTTC,CSVSSGEETQYF
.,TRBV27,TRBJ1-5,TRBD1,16,TGTGCCAGCGGCTGGGGAGGGGGCTATAGCAATCAGCCCCAGCATTTT,CASGWGGGYSNQPQHF
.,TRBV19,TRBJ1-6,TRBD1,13,TGTGCCAGAGGACAGGGATTGGGCTCACCCCTCCACTTT,CARGQGLGSPLHF
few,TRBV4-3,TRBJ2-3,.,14,TGCGCCAGCAGCCAAGATCCTGGAGCAGATACGCAGTATTTT,CASSQDPGADTQYF
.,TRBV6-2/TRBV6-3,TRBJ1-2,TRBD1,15,TGTGCCAGCAGTTACCGGACAGGGGCTAACTATGGCTACACCTTC,CASSYRTGANYGYTF
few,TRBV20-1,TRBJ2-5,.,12,TGCAGTGCTAGAGATCTAGGGGAGACCCAGTACTTC,CSARDLGETQYF